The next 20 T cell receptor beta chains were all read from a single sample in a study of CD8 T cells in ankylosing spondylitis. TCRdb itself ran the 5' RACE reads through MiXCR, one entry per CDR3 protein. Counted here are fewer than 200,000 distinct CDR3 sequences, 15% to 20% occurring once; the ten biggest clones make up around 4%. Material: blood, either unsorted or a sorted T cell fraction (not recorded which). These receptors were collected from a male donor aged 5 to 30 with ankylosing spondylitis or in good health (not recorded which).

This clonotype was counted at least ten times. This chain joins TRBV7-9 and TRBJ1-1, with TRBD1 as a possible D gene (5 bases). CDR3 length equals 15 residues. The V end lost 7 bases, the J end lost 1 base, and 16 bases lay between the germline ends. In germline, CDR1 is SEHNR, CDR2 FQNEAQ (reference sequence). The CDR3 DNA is TGTGCCAGCATCCGTGGTATAGACAGGAACACTGAAGCTTTCTTT. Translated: CASIRGIDRNTEAFF.

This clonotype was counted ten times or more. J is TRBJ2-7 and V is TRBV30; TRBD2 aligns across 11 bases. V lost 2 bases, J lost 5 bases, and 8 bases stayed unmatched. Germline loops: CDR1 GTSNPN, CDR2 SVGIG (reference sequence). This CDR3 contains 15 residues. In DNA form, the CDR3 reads TGTGCCTGGAGTCCATTGCTAGCGGGAGGCGACGAGCAGTACTTC. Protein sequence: CAWSPLLAGGDEQYF.

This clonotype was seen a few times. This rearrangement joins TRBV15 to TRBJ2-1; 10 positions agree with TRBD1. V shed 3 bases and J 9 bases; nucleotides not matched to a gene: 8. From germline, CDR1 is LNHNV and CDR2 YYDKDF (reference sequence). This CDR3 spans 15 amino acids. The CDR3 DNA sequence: TGTGCCACCAGCAGCCGGGACAGGGGTTTTGGTGAGCAGTTCTTC. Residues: CATSSRDRGFGEQFF.

The CDR3 DNA sequence: TGTGCCAGCGTTCCGGCGGGCCGCCCCTACGAGCAGTACTTC. It encodes CASVPAGRPYEQYF. This chain uses TRBV27 with TRBJ2-7; TRBD2 might be the D (5 bases). Trimming stripped 8 bases from V and 2 bases from J, with 16 bases between. Germline V gives CDR1 MNHEY, CDR2 SMNVEV (reference sequence). The CDR3 extends over 14 amino acids.

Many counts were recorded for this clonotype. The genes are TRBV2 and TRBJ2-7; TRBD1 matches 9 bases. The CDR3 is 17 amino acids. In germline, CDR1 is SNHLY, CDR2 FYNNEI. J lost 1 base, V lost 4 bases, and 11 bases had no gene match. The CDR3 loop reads CASSADSGTGLSYEQYV. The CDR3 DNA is TGTGCCAGCAGTGCAGACTCCGGGACAGGGTTGTCCTACGAGCAGTACGTC.

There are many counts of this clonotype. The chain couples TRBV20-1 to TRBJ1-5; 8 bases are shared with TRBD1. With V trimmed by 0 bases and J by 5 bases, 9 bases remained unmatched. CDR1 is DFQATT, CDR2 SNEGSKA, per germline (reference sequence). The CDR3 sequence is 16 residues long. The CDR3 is CSARDWTGLGDQPQHF. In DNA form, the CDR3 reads TGCAGTGCTAGAGATTGGACAGGGCTTGGAGATCAGCCCCAGCATTTT.

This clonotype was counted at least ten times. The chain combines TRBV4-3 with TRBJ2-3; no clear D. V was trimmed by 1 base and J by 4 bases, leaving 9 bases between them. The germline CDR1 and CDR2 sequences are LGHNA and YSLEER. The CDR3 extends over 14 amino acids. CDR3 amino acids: CASSQVVWADTQYF. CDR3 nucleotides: TGCGCCAGCAGCCAAGTAGTCTGGGCAGATACGCAGTATTTT.

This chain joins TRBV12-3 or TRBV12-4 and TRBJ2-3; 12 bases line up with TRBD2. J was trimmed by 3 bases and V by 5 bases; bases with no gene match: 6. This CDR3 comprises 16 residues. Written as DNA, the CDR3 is TGTGCCAGCAGTCCCCTAGCGGGAGGGCGGACAGATACGCAGTATTTT. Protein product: CASSPLAGGRTDTQYF.

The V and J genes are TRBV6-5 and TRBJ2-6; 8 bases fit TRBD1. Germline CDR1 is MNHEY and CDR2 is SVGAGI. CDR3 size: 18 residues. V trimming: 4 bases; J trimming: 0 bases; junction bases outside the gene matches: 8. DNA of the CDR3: TGTGCCAGCAGTTCTGGGACAGGAGGAAACTCTGGGGCCAACGTCCTGACTTTC. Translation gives CASSSGTGGNSGANVLTF.

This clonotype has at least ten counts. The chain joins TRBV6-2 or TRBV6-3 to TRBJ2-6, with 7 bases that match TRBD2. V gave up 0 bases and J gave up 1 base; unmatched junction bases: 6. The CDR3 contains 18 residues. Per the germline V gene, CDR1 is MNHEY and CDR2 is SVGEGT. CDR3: CASSYSLGRASGANVLTF. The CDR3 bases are TGTGCCAGCAGTTACTCGCTGGGGAGGGCATCTGGGGCCAACGTCCTGACTTTC.

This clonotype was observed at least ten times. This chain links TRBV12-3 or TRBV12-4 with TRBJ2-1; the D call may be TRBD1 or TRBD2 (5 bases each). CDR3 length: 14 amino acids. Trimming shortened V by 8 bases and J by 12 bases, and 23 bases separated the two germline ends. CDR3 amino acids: CASRDQSMSGGQFF. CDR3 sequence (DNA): TGTGCCAGCCGGGACCAGAGTATGAGCGGCGGGCAGTTCTTC.

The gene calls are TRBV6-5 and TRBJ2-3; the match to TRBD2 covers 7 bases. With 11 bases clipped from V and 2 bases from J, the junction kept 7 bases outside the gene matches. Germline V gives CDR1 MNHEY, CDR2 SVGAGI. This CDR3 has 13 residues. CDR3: CACGGGPTDTQYF. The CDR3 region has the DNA TGTGCCTGTGGGGGGGGACCCACAGATACGCAGTATTTT.

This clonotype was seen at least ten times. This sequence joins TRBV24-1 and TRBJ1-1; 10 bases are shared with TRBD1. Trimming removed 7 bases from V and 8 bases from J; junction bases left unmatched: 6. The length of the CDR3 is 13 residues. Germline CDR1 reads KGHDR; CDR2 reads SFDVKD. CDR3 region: CATSQTGGYEAFF. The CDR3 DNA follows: TGTGCCACCAGCCAGACAGGGGGCTACGAAGCTTTCTTT.

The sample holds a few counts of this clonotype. The CDR3 region has the DNA TGTGCCAGCAGTGGGGGACAGGGTAATGAAAAACTGTTTTTT. Its translation is CASSGGQGNEKLFF. The chain carries TRBV7-6 and TRBJ1-4, with 9 nucleotides matching TRBD1. After removal of 6 bases from V and 4 bases from J, the junction contained 3 bases not matched to a gene. From germline, CDR1 is SGHVS and CDR2 FNYEAQ. The CDR3 length is 14 residues.

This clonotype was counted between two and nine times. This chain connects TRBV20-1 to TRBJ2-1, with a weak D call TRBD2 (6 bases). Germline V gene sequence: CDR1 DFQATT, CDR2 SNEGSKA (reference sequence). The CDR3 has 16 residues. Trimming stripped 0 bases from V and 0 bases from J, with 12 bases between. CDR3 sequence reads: CSAREMEGSSYNEQFF. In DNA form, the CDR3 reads TGCAGTGCTAGAGAGATGGAGGGGAGCTCCTACAATGAGCAGTTCTTC.

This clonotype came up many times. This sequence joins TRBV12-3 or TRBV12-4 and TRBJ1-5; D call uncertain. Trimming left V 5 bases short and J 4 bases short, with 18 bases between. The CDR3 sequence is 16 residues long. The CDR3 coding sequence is TGTGCCAGCAGTGGCGGGAGAGGAATTGGGAATCAGCCCCAGCATTTT. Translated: CASSGGRGIGNQPQHF.

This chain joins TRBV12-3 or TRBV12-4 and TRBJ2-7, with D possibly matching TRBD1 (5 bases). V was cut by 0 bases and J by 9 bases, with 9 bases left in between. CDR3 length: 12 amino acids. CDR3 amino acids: CASSLAPGMQYV. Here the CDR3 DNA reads TGTGCCAGCAGTTTAGCCCCAGGGATGCAGTACGTC.

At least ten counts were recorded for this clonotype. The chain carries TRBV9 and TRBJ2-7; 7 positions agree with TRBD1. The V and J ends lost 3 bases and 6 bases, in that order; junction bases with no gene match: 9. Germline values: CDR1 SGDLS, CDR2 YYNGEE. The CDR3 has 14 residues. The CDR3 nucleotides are TGTGCCAGCAGCGCAACTACAGGGGTAGGCGAGCAGTACTTC. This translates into CASSATTGVGEQYF. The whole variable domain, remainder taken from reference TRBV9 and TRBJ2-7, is DSGVTQTPKHLITATGQRVTLRCSPRSGDLSVYWYQQSLDQGLQFLIQYYNGEERAKGNILERFSAQQFPDLHSELNLSSLELGDSALYFCASSATTGVGEQYFGPGTRLTVT.

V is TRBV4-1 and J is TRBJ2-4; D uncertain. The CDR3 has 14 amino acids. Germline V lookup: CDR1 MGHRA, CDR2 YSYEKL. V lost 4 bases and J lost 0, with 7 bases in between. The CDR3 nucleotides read TGCGCCAGCAGCCCCAATTTAGCCAAAAACATTCAGTACTTC. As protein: CASSPNLAKNIQYF.

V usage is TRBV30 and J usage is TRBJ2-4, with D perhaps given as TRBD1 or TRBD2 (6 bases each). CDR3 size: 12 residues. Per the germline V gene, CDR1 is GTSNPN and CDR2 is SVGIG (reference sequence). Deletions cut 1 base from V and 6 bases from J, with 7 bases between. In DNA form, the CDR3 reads TGTGCCTGGAGTGAGGGGGGAAACATTCAGTACTTC. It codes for CAWSEGGNIQYF.